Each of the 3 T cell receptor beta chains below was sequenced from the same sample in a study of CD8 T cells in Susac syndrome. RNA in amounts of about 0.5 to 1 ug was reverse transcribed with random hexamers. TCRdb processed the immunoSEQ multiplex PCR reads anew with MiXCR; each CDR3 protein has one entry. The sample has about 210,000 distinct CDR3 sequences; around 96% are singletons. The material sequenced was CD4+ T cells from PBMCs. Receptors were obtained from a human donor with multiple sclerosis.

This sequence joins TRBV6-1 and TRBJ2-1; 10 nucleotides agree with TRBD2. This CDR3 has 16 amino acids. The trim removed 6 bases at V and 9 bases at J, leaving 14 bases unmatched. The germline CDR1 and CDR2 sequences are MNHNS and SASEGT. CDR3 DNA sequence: TGTGCCAGCAGCAGCAGCGGGAGGGCCTGGAGTAGTGAGCAGTTCTTC. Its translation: CASSSSGRAWSSEQFF.

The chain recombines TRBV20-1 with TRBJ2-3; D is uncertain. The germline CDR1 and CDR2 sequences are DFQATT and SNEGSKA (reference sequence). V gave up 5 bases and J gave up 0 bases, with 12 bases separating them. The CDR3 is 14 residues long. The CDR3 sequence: CSAGTLGSTDTQYF. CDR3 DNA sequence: TGCAGTGCTGGTACCCTCGGCAGCACAGATACGCAGTATTTT.

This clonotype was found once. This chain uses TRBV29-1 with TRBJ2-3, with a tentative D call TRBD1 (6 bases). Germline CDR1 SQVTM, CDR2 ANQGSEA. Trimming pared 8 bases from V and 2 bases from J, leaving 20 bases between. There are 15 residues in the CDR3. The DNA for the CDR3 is TGCAGCTCTCTTCGACAGGAGCTCGTCACAGATACGCAGTATTTT. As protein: CSSLRQELVTDTQYF.